This paragraph covers one T cell receptor (beta chain) sequence. The sample originates from a study of blood T cell repertoires in COVID-19. Study details: Both acute and convalescent COVID-19 samples were obtained from the United States, Italy and Spain.

The data were produced by immunoSEQ multiplex PCR, yet TCRdb's version contains in-frame clones alone and is incomplete. The table lists over 250,000 clones, 88% of them singletons. The J segment lost 6 bases and the V segment lost 6 bases, leaving 12 bases of the junction unmatched. CDR1 is LNHDA and CDR2 is SQIVND in the germline V gene (reference sequence). The CDR3 loop spans 16 amino acids. The receptor's source is a woman aged 40 to 55 who had recovered from COVID-19. Sequenced sample: peripheral blood. The V and J genes are TRBV19 and TRBJ2-2, with 8 nucleotides matching TRBD2. The CDR3 DNA reads TGTGCCAGTAGGGGCCCCAGCGGGGGAGGGGCCGGGGAGCTGTTTTTT. Its protein product is CASRGPSGGGAGELFF. Drawing the rest from reference TRBV19 and TRBJ2-2, the complete variable domain is DGGITQSPKYLFRKEGQNVTLSCEQNLNHDAMYWYRQDPGQGLRLIYYSQIVNDFQKGDIAEGYSVSREKKESFPLTVTSAQKNPTAFYLCASRGPSGGGAGELFFGEGSRLTVL.